The next 28 T cell receptor beta chains were all read from a single sample in a study of blood T cell repertoires in COVID-19. Assay: immunoSEQ multiplex PCR; the TCRdb copy retains only in-frame clones and omits some. This sample has about 220,000 clones, with around four fifths found just once. Specimen: peripheral blood. The origin of the receptors is a woman aged 55-69 years who had recovered from COVID-19.

The rearrangement uses TRBV3-1 (or the pseudogene TRBV3-2) and TRBJ2-3, with TRBD1 as a possible D gene (5 bases). This CDR3 is built from 13 residues. Looked up from germline, CDR1 is LGHDT and CDR2 is YNNKEL (reference sequence). V lost 0 bases and J 8 bases, leaving 9 bases between the germline ends. This CDR3 is CASSQDKQATQYF. Here the CDR3 DNA reads TGTGCCAGCAGCCAAGATAAACAGGCTACGCAGTATTTT.

CDR3 nucleotides: TGTGCCAGCGGCGGGACTAGCCGACACATTCAGTACTTC. Its translation is CASGGTSRHIQYF. This chain uses TRBV6-5 with TRBJ2-4; 9 bases map to TRBD2. Germline loops: CDR1 MNHEY, CDR2 SVGAGI. The CDR3 is made up of 13 amino acids. The trim removed 8 bases at V and 8 bases at J, leaving 7 bases unmatched.

In this sample, this clone turned up once. J is TRBJ2-7 and V is TRBV2; D possibly corresponds to TRBD1 (6 bases). Germline V gene sequence: CDR1 SNHLY, CDR2 FYNNEI. V was shortened by 10 bases and J by 0 bases, with 10 bases between the two germline ends. The CDR3 consists of 12 residues. The CDR3 here is CAIRDTSYEQYF. The DNA of the CDR3 is TGTGCCATCAGGGACACCTCCTACGAGCAGTACTTC. Full variable domain (outside the CDR3, taken from reference TRBV2 and TRBJ2-7): EPEVTQTPSHQVTQMGQEVILRCVPISNHLYFYWYRQILGQKVEFLVSFYNNEISEKSEIFDDQFSVERPDGSNFTLKIRSTKLEDSAMYFCAIRDTSYEQYFGPGTRLTVT.

The J gene is TRBJ1-2, the V gene TRBV5-8; TRBD1 aligns across 9 bases. The V gene's germline CDR1 is SGHTS and CDR2 YDEGEE. V was pared by 1 base and J by 8 bases, with 3 bases of the junction left unmatched. The length of the CDR3 is 13 residues. This chain's CDR3 is CASSLNRGLGYTF. The CDR3 DNA is TGTGCCAGCAGCTTGAACAGGGGGCTGGGCTACACCTTC.

The chain links TRBV19 to TRBJ2-5; 15 nucleotides align to TRBD2. Germline loops: CDR1 LNHDA, CDR2 SQIVND (reference sequence). Trimming at V came to 5 bases and at J to 5 bases, leaving 6 bases not matched to a gene. The CDR3 totals 16 residues. As DNA, the CDR3 is TGTGCCAGTAGTCCAGGGACTAGCGGGGGGCGGGAGACCCAGTACTTC. It is translated as CASSPGTSGGRETQYF.

J is TRBJ2-3 and V is TRBV5-1; 10 bases are shared with TRBD1. The junction had 7 bases not matched to a gene; V was cut back by 2 bases and J by 1 base. Germline assignment: CDR1 SGHRS and CDR2 YFSETQ. The CDR3 runs 17 residues. The CDR3, as DNA: TGCGCCAGCAGCTTTCCAAGGACAGGGGGTGGCACAGATACGCAGTATTTT. Protein: CASSFPRTGGGTDTQYF.

This clone showed up just once. V is TRBV10-3 and J is TRBJ2-3; the D is unclear. V dropped 8 bases and J dropped 6 bases, with 18 bases sitting between them. This CDR3 is 14 amino acids long. The germline gives CDR1 ENHRY, CDR2 SYGVKD. The CDR3 reads CAIATQPDTDTQYF. In DNA, the CDR3 is TGTGCCATCGCGACCCAACCCGACACCGATACGCAGTATTTT.

The chain links TRBV9 to TRBJ2-1; no firm D call. The V gene's germline CDR1 is SGDLS and CDR2 YYNGEE. This CDR3 spans 14 amino acids. Trimming shortened V by 0 bases and J by 9 bases, and 13 bases separated the two germline ends. As DNA, the CDR3 is TGTGCCAGCAGCGTAGCTCAGGTTGGTGTTGAGCAGTTCTTC. Translated: CASSVAQVGVEQFF.

V usage is TRBV2 and J usage is TRBJ1-4, with 7 bases aligning to TRBD1. Germline V gene sequence: CDR1 SNHLY, CDR2 FYNNEI. The V gene end was trimmed by 7 bases and the J gene end by 5 bases; junction bases not matched to a gene: 4. This CDR3 has 13 residues. For the CDR3, the DNA is TGTGCCAGCAAGGGACAGCAAAATGAAAAACTGTTTTTT. The encoded protein is CASKGQQNEKLFF.

V and J are TRBV19 and TRBJ1-1, with TRBD1 identical over 7 bases. V lost 3 bases, J lost 6 bases, and 10 bases stayed unmatched. This CDR3 spans 15 amino acids. Per germline, CDR1 LNHDA and CDR2 SQIVND (reference sequence). CDR3 sequence reads: CASSMERGRAAEAFF. The CDR3 bases are TGTGCCAGTAGTATGGAGAGGGGGCGTGCGGCTGAAGCTTTCTTT.

In this sample, this clone turned up once. The chain links TRBV11-1 to TRBJ1-1; a possible D gene is TRBD1 (5 bases). The V end was cut by 8 bases, the J end by 4 bases, with 20 bases between. Looked up from germline, CDR1 is SGHAT and CDR2 is FQDESV (reference sequence). This CDR3 contains 15 residues. The CDR3 sequence: CASRLGQVHGTEAFF. CDR3 nucleotide sequence: TGTGCCAGCCGACTCGGACAAGTTCACGGCACTGAAGCTTTCTTT.

The gene calls are TRBV5-5 and TRBJ1-1, with D uncertain. Germline CDR1 is SGHKS and CDR2 is YYEKEE (reference sequence). This CDR3 spans 15 amino acids. Trimming removed 0 bases at V and 4 bases at J, with 13 bases between. CDR3 coding DNA: TGTGCCAGCAGCTTGGTGCCGGGAGGTGGCACTGAAGCTTTCTTT. Its translation: CASSLVPGGGTEAFF. Full variable domain (outside the CDR3, taken from reference TRBV5-5 and TRBJ1-1): DAGVTQSPTHLIKTRGQQVTLRCSPISGHKSVSWYQQVLGQGPQFIFQYYEKEERGRGNFPDRFSARQFPNYSSELNVNALLLGDSALYLCASSLVPGGGTEAFFGQGTRLTVV.

The J gene is TRBJ1-5, the V gene TRBV19; 9 bases align to TRBD1. V dropped 6 bases and J dropped 3; count of bases not matched to a gene: 6. The CDR3 consists of 15 residues. Per the germline V gene, CDR1 is LNHDA and CDR2 is SQIVND (reference sequence). The CDR3 here is CASRLTGGNNQPQHF. For the CDR3, the DNA is TGTGCCAGTAGATTGACAGGGGGAAACAATCAGCCCCAGCATTTT. Drawing the rest from reference TRBV19 and TRBJ1-5, the complete variable domain is DGGITQSPKYLFRKEGQNVTLSCEQNLNHDAMYWYRQDPGQGLRLIYYSQIVNDFQKGDIAEGYSVSREKKESFPLTVTSAQKNPTAFYLCASRLTGGNNQPQHFGDGTRLSIL.

V is TRBV4-3 and J is TRBJ1-2; 8 bases are shared with TRBD1. The junction had 2 bases not matched to a gene; V was cut back by 0 bases and J by 2 bases. Germline values: CDR1 LGHNA, CDR2 YSLEER. The CDR3 loop spans 15 amino acids. CDR3: CASSQDRQGNYGYTF. CDR3 nucleotide sequence: TGCGCCAGCAGCCAAGATAGACAGGGGAACTATGGCTACACCTTC.

The chain has TRBV5-1 and TRBJ1-1, with 10 bases lining up with TRBD1. V lost 4 bases to trimming and J lost 5 bases; unmatched junction nucleotides: 5. The CDR3 runs to 14 residues. Germline CDR1 reads SGHRS; CDR2 reads YFSETQ. CDR3 DNA: TGCGCCAGCAGCGGTGGACAGGGGGGGACTGAAGCTTTCTTT. Translation gives CASSGGQGGTEAFF.

The chain combines TRBV27 with TRBJ1-5, with unresolved D. Trimming took off 6 bases at V and 4 bases at J, with 13 bases between the two ends. This CDR3 comprises 14 residues. In germline, CDR1 is MNHEY, CDR2 SMNVEV (reference sequence). In DNA, the CDR3 is TGTGCCAGCAGCCCAAACCCAGTGAATCAGCCCCAGCATTTT. Translated: CASSPNPVNQPQHF.

The genes are TRBV6-5 and TRBJ1-4, with D possibly being TRBD1 (6 bases). Germline V lookup: CDR1 MNHEY, CDR2 SVGAGI. V lost 6 bases and J lost 6, with 14 bases in between. The CDR3 runs to 14 residues. The CDR3 region has the DNA TGTGCCAGCAGGGCGGGGGGGGGCGATGAAAAACTGTTTTTT. It is translated as CASRAGGGDEKLFF.

This chain connects TRBV7-8 to TRBJ1-1; the D gene is possibly TRBD1 (5 bases). V lost 3 bases and J 3 bases, leaving 17 bases between the germline ends. The CDR3 is made up of 16 amino acids. CDR1 is SGHVS, CDR2 FQNEAQ, per germline. This CDR3 is CASSFPPIGVDTEAFF. CDR3 coding DNA: TGTGCCAGCAGCTTCCCGCCCATAGGGGTGGACACTGAAGCTTTCTTT.

This clone has a handful of counts. The chain has TRBV19 and TRBJ2-3; weak D call: TRBD2 (6 bases). The CDR3 is 15 amino acids. In germline, CDR1 is LNHDA, CDR2 SQIVND (reference sequence). V lost 5 bases and J 5 bases, leaving 17 bases between the germline ends. The CDR3 here is CASSLPVGGEDTQYF. CDR3 DNA: TGTGCCAGTAGTCTCCCAGTGGGCGGGGAAGATACGCAGTATTTT.

The rearrangement joins TRBV5-1 to TRBJ2-7; TRBD1 might be the D (5 bases). Germline CDR1 and CDR2: SGHRS and YFSETQ. The germline V and J ends were trimmed by 0 bases and 3 bases, with 10 bases remaining between them. CDR3 size: 14 residues. The CDR3 nucleotides read TGCGCCAGCAGCTTGGATCAGGGTGGCTACGAGCAGTACTTC. Translation gives CASSLDQGGYEQYF.

The rearrangement joins TRBV25-1 to TRBJ1-4; 8 bases agree with TRBD1. CDR3 size: 16 residues. CDR1 is MGHDK and CDR2 is SYGVNS in the germline V gene. V lost 1 base, J lost 8 bases, and 9 bases stayed unmatched. This CDR3 is CASSESGGQGREKLFF. CDR3 DNA sequence: TGTGCCAGCAGTGAATCCGGAGGACAGGGTAGGGAAAAACTGTTTTTT.

The gene calls are TRBV19 and TRBJ1-5, with D hard to call. The germline gives CDR1 LNHDA, CDR2 SQIVND (reference sequence). Trimming cost V 7 bases and J 11 bases, with 15 bases left between them. This CDR3 region has 12 residues. CDR3 nucleotide sequence: TGTGCCAGTACCGACCCTAGGAGAGCCCAGCATTTT. Translation: CASTDPRRAQHF.

V gene TRBV11-2 combines with J gene TRBJ2-7, with D perhaps TRBD2 (6 bases). The germline V and J ends were trimmed by 10 bases and 5 bases, with 15 bases remaining between them. Germline V gene data show CDR1 as SGHAT and CDR2 as FQNNGV. CDR3 size: 12 residues. CDR3 residues: CATARGSHEQYF. CDR3 nucleotide sequence: TGTGCCACCGCACGGGGGTCCCACGAGCAGTACTTC.

The CDR3 protein is CSVEKSYTF. The CDR3 bases are TGCAGCGTTGAGAAGAGTTACACCTTC. This chain links TRBV29-1 with TRBJ1-2, with D unclear. V shed 3 bases and J shed 11 bases, with 7 bases lying between them. Per the germline V gene, CDR1 is SQVTM and CDR2 is ANQGSEA. The CDR3 contains 9 residues.

The V and J genes are TRBV20-1 and TRBJ2-1; perhaps TRBD1 as D (6 bases). Trimming removed 3 bases from V and 2 bases from J, with 11 bases in between. The CDR3 extends over 14 amino acids. The germline gives CDR1 DFQATT, CDR2 SNEGSKA (reference sequence). CDR3 nucleotides: TGCAGTGCTAGTTTCGCAGGGGCCTACAATGAGCAGTTCTTC. It is translated as CSASFAGAYNEQFF.

This clone occurred a few times. The chain joins TRBV2 to TRBJ2-1; possibly TRBD2 for D (5 bases). Germline values: CDR1 SNHLY, CDR2 FYNNEI. V shed 4 bases and J shed 10 bases, with 8 bases lying between them. The CDR3 runs to 11 residues. The CDR3 loop reads CASSVRREQFF. The CDR3 region has the DNA TGTGCCAGCAGTGTGAGGAGGGAGCAGTTCTTC.

The V call is TRBV4-1, the J call TRBJ2-2; TRBD2 is a possible D gene (6 bases). The V end was cut by 1 base, the J end by 2 bases, with 11 bases between. Germline CDR1 is MGHRA and CDR2 is YSYEKL. The CDR3 is 16 amino acids. The CDR3 DNA reads as TGCGCCAGCAGCCAAGGTAGCGGATTTAACACCGGGGAGCTGTTTTTT. Residues: CASSQGSGFNTGELFF.

The J gene is TRBJ2-7, the V gene TRBV30, with D unclear. CDR1 is GTSNPN and CDR2 is SVGIG in the germline V gene (reference sequence). The CDR3 is 13 residues long. Trimming left V 4 bases short and J 4 bases short, with 14 bases between. The CDR3 reads CAWTGLYGYEQYF. The DNA of the CDR3 is TGTGCCTGGACTGGCCTCTACGGGTACGAGCAGTACTTC.